What follows are 15 T cell receptor beta chains derived from one specimen sequenced in a study of blood T cells in healthy people across ages. A sample-barcoded 5' primer and a J-beta primer mix were used in a second PCR of roughly 6 to 11 cycles. TCRdb re-called the 5' RACE reads with MiXCR, one entry per CDR3 protein. Among about 1.4 million distinct CDR3 sequences listed, approximately 59% were seen once. Sequencing was done on a sample of blood. These TCRs come from a man aged 18 to 35 in good health.

The chain uses TRBV6-5 and TRBJ2-7; no reliable D call. From germline, CDR1 is MNHEY and CDR2 SVGAGI. Trimming cost V 2 bases and J 1 base, with 9 bases left between them. The CDR3 loop spans 14 amino acids. The CDR3: CASSYAAWSYEQYF. CDR3 in DNA: TGTGCCAGCAGTTACGCCGCTTGGTCCTACGAGCAGTACTTC.

CDR3 in DNA: TGTGCCATCAGTGAGATGTGGGCAGTGGAGAACAATGAGCAGTACTTC. Residues: CAISEMWAVENNEQYF. The V and J genes are TRBV10-3 and TRBJ2-5, with unresolved D. This CDR3 comprises 16 residues. Germline V gene lookup returns CDR1 ENHRY and CDR2 SYGVKD. Deletions cut 2 bases from V and 11 bases from J, with 24 bases between.

This clonotype was counted ten times or more. CDR3 in DNA: TGTGCCAGCAGTGATAGGCAGTACCAAGAGACCCAGTACTTC. As protein: CASSDRQYQETQYF. This chain uses TRBV2 with TRBJ2-5; D is unresolved. V was pared by 3 bases and J by 0 bases, with 8 bases between. The germline V gene encodes CDR1 SNHLY and CDR2 FYNNEI. CDR3 length: 14 residues.

This clonotype was counted only a few times. This chain connects TRBV27 to TRBJ2-1, with TRBD2 matching 8 bases. The V gene end was trimmed by 2 bases and the J gene end by 3 bases; junction bases not matched to a gene: 6. Germline CDR1 MNHEY, CDR2 SMNVEV (reference sequence). There are 16 residues in the CDR3. The CDR3 DNA sequence: TGTGCCAGCAGTTTAATCGGCGGGGGGATCTACAATGAGCAGTTCTTC. Translation gives CASSLIGGGIYNEQFF.

The chain combines TRBV14 with TRBJ1-4, with 7 bases fitting TRBD1. Germline CDR1 reads SGHDN; CDR2 reads FVKESK. The ends lost 3 bases at V and 0 bases at J; junction bases unmatched: 4. The CDR3 extends over 16 amino acids. The CDR3 sequence is CASSQKGTATNEKLFF. The CDR3 DNA is TGTGCCAGCAGCCAGAAGGGGACAGCAACTAATGAAAAACTGTTTTTT.

V gene TRBV4-2 combines with J gene TRBJ2-7, with 9 bases matching TRBD1. The CDR3 has 18 residues. V shed 0 bases, J shed 1 base, and the junction held 10 bases outside the gene matches. Germline V gene lookup returns CDR1 LGHNA and CDR2 YNFKEQ. Here the CDR3 reads CASSQDPKPGQGSYEQYF. In DNA form, the CDR3 reads TGTGCCAGCAGCCAAGATCCCAAGCCGGGACAGGGATCCTACGAGCAGTACTTC.

The V gene is TRBV18, the J gene TRBJ2-1; TRBD1 might be the D (5 bases). The CDR3 loop spans 16 amino acids. Germline V lookup: CDR1 KGHSH, CDR2 LQKENI. V lost 4 bases and J 0 bases, leaving 13 bases between the germline ends. For the CDR3, the DNA is TGTGCCAGCTCACTACGGACACGCAGCTCCTACAATGAGCAGTTCTTC. It translates to CASSLRTRSSYNEQFF.

The CDR3 loop is CASSYDSTALFYNEQFF. In DNA form, the CDR3 reads TGTGCCAGCAGCTACGACTCGACAGCCCTTTTTTACAATGAGCAGTTCTTC. The chain recombines TRBV7-9 with TRBJ2-1; D might be TRBD1 (5 bases). V lost 4 bases to trimming and J lost 4 bases, with 20 bases between them. The CDR3 length is 17 residues. The germline V gene encodes CDR1 SEHNR and CDR2 FQNEAQ (reference sequence).

This sequence joins TRBV10-3 and TRBJ2-1, with D unclear. The V gene lost 6 bases and the J gene lost 5 bases, with 8 bases spanning the gap. CDR1 is ENHRY, CDR2 SYGVKD, per germline. This CDR3 comprises 12 residues. The CDR3 reads CAISTADNEQFF. The DNA of the CDR3 is TGTGCCATCAGCACGGCCGACAATGAGCAGTTCTTC.

The CDR3 loop is CASSESLNEKLFF. CDR3 bases: TGTGCCAGCAGTGAGTCTCTAAATGAAAAACTGTTTTTT. The chain combines TRBV2 with TRBJ1-4; D gene uncertain. Per the germline V gene, CDR1 is SNHLY and CDR2 is FYNNEI. V shed 3 bases and J shed 5 bases, with 7 bases lying between them. The CDR3 covers 13 residues.

V usage is TRBV7-2 and J usage is TRBJ2-3; no reliable D call. The ends were cut back, 1 base at V and 4 bases at J, with 9 bases in the middle. Per the germline V gene, CDR1 is SGHTA and CDR2 is FQGNSA. The CDR3 sequence is 14 residues long. The CDR3 reads CASSLGWGADTQYF. CDR3 in DNA: TGTGCCAGCAGCTTAGGGTGGGGTGCAGATACGCAGTATTTT.

Only a few counts were recorded for this clonotype. This chain uses TRBV29-1 with TRBJ1-2; D remains ambiguous. The germline CDR1 and CDR2 sequences are SQVTM and ANQGSEA. The CDR3 has 11 amino acids. The V end was cut by 0 bases, the J end by 8 bases, with 7 bases between. This CDR3 reads CSVEDVLGYTF. CDR3 coding DNA: TGCAGCGTTGAAGACGTCCTCGGCTACACCTTC. The whole variable domain, remainder taken from reference TRBV29-1 and TRBJ1-2, is SAVISQKPSRDICQRGTSLTIQCQVDSQVTMMFWYRQQPGQSLTLIATANQGSEATYESGFVIDKFPISRPNLTFSTLTVSNMSPEDSSIYLCSVEDVLGYTFGSGTRLTVV.

The chain is built from TRBV4-1 and TRBJ2-7, with D hard to call. Germline V gene data show CDR1 as MGHRA and CDR2 as YSYEKL. V gave up 3 bases and J gave up 2 bases, with 8 bases separating them. The CDR3 is 13 amino acids. The CDR3 loop is CASSQALTYEQYF. The DNA of the CDR3 is TGCGCCAGCAGCCAGGCTCTAACCTACGAGCAGTACTTC.

The V and J genes are TRBV7-9 and TRBJ1-2, with TRBD1 matching over 8 bases. Germline CDR1 SEHNR, CDR2 FQNEAQ (reference sequence). V gave up 5 bases and J gave up 4 bases; unmatched junction bases: 3. This CDR3 contains 13 residues. The CDR3 loop is CASSRDRTYGYTF. CDR3 DNA sequence: TGTGCCAGCAGCCGGGACAGGACCTATGGCTACACCTTC.

The chain uses TRBV4-3 and TRBJ2-1; 9 positions match TRBD2. Germline loops: CDR1 LGHNA, CDR2 YSLEER. This CDR3 is 16 amino acids long. With V trimmed by 8 bases and J by 9 bases, 17 bases remained unmatched. In DNA form, the CDR3 reads TGCGCCAGCGGCCGCGGTTCGGGCGGGGGGGCAGCTGAGCAGTTCTTC. The encoded protein is CASGRGSGGGAAEQFF.